These 17 T cell receptor beta chains were sequenced from one sample in a study of blood T cell repertoires in COVID-19 (dated by TCRdb to the early 2020s). The method was the immunoSEQ multiplex PCR assay. In TCRdb, the immuneACCESS table is reduced to in-frame sequences with V and J assigned. These tables do not hold every clone; where another copy was compared, an unresolved V gene accounts for under half, and the others remain unexplained. This sample gives 150,000 to 200,000 clones in total; roughly 87% of them show up just once. The leading ten clones occupy 2% to 2.5% of the sample. Sequencing input: PBMCs or T cells enriched from blood (not recorded which). These receptors came from a woman aged 25 to 45 who had recovered from COVID-19.

The CDR3 bases are TGTGCCAGCTCACTGGGACTAGCAAACACCGGGGAGCTGTTTTTT. Translation: CASSLGLANTGELFF. J is TRBJ2-2 and V is TRBV18; 9 bases map to TRBD2. V gave up 4 bases and J gave up 2 bases; unmatched junction bases: 2. CDR1 is KGHSH, CDR2 LQKENI, per germline. The CDR3 has 15 residues. The full variable domain, its missing parts supplied by reference TRBV18 and TRBJ2-2, is NAGVMQNPRHLVRRRGQEARLRCSPMKGHSHVYWYRQLPEEGLKFMVYLQKENIIDESGMPKERFSAEFPKEGPSILRIQQVVRGDSAAYFCASSLGLANTGELFFGEGSRLTVL.

V is TRBV24-1 and J is TRBJ2-1, with TRBD2 matching over 12 bases. The CDR3 length is 16 residues. In germline, CDR1 is KGHDR, CDR2 SFDVKD. V shed 3 bases, J shed 5 bases, and the junction held 4 bases outside the gene matches. CDR3 DNA sequence: TGTGCCACCAGTGATCCACGGACTAGCGGGAACAATGAGCAGTTCTTC. Its protein is CATSDPRTSGNNEQFF.

The chain combines TRBV7-8 with TRBJ2-3; 10 bases match TRBD2. The V and J ends lost 1 base and 2 bases, in that order; junction bases with no gene match: 6. The CDR3 has 17 residues. Per the germline V gene, CDR1 is SGHVS and CDR2 is FQNEAQ. The CDR3 is CASSLDPSGGFTDTQYF. The DNA for the CDR3 is TGTGCCAGCAGCTTAGATCCTAGCGGGGGTTTCACAGATACGCAGTATTTT. Full variable domain (rest looked up from reference TRBV7-8 and TRBJ2-3): GAGVSQSPRYKVAKRGQDVALRCDPISGHVSLFWYQQALGQGPEFLTYFQNEAQLDKSGLPSDRFFAERPEGSVSTLKIQRTQQEDSAVYLCASSLDPSGGFTDTQYFGPGTRLTVL.

This clone occurred once. The chain links TRBV21-1 to TRBJ1-3; the table's D call TRBD1 went unverified against the DNA. TRBV21-1 is a known pseudogene. This CDR3 has 16 amino acids. The CDR3 loop is CARWDRLLLSGNTIYF. The DNA for the CDR3 is TGTGCCAGATGGGACAGACTCCTTCTCTCTGGAAACACCATATATTTT.

This clone came up once. The genes are TRBV19 and TRBJ1-2; 7 bases match TRBD1. This CDR3 is built from 14 residues. The trim removed 4 bases at V and 2 bases at J, leaving 4 bases unmatched. Germline lookup yields CDR1 LNHDA and CDR2 SQIVND (reference sequence). In DNA form, the CDR3 reads TGTGCCAGTAGTACCCCGGGACAGAACTATGGCTACACCTTC. Translated: CASSTPGQNYGYTF.

This chain links TRBV7-9 with TRBJ2-1, with 12 bases identical to TRBD2. Germline V gene lookup returns CDR1 SEHNR and CDR2 FQNEAQ (reference sequence). J was trimmed by 7 bases and V by 5 bases; bases with no gene match: 12. CDR3 length: 17 amino acids. The CDR3 loop reads CASSPPRRTSGGNEQFF. The DNA of the CDR3 is TGTGCCAGCAGCCCCCCGCGGCGTACTAGCGGGGGGAATGAGCAGTTCTTC.

The chain combines TRBV30 with TRBJ2-1; 10 bases match TRBD1. This CDR3 has 16 residues. Germline CDR1 is GTSNPN and CDR2 is SVGIG (reference sequence). V lost 3 bases, J lost 8 bases, and 13 bases stayed unmatched. CDR3 bases: TGTGCCTGGAGCGGGGTTGGGACAGGGGCTGTGGATGAGCAGTTCTTC. Protein product: CAWSGVGTGAVDEQFF.

The J gene is TRBJ1-2, the V gene TRBV30; weak D call: TRBD1 (5 bases). The germline V gene has CDR1 GTSNPN and CDR2 SVGIG (reference sequence). The CDR3 spans 14 residues. V was trimmed by 4 bases and J by 4 bases, leaving 16 bases between them. The CDR3 loop is CAWTSPLQGYGYTF. The CDR3 DNA follows: TGTGCCTGGACTTCTCCCCTTCAGGGCTATGGCTACACCTTC.

The chain is built from TRBV19 and TRBJ2-2, with 12 positions matching TRBD2. CDR1 is LNHDA, CDR2 SQIVND, per germline (reference sequence). Germline trimming cut 5 bases from V and 5 bases from J; bases unmatched to any gene: 3. This CDR3 is 15 amino acids long. The CDR3 sequence: CASSGLAGFTGELFF. For the CDR3, the DNA is TGTGCCAGTAGTGGACTAGCGGGGTTTACCGGGGAGCTGTTTTTT.

The chain employs TRBV24-1 and TRBJ1-1; unclear D gene. Trimming took 9 bases from V and 5 from J, leaving 12 bases between them. Germline V lookup: CDR1 KGHDR, CDR2 SFDVKD. The CDR3 is 12 amino acids. CDR3 bases: TGTGCCACCCCCCCCGTACGGACTGAAGCTTTCTTT. This gives the protein CATPPVRTEAFF.

This clone was recorded a few times. This rearrangement joins TRBV7-9 to TRBJ2-7; TRBD2 aligns across 11 bases. The CDR3 loop spans 14 amino acids. CDR1 SEHNR and CDR2 FQNEAQ come from the germline V gene (reference sequence). Trimming took 5 bases from V and 3 from J; bases not matched to a gene: 3. The CDR3 is CASSPGTSGYEQYF. The CDR3 DNA reads as TGTGCCAGCAGCCCGGGGACTAGCGGCTACGAGCAGTACTTC.

The chain combines TRBV21-1 with TRBJ1-1; the table's TRBD1 call for D was not verified on the DNA. TRBV21-1 is a pseudogene locus. This CDR3 is 14 amino acids long. CDR3 region: CASSTRDRGTEAFF. The CDR3 nucleotides read TGTGCCAGCAGCACCCGGGACAGGGGGACTGAAGCTTTCTTT.

This chain connects TRBV29-1 to TRBJ1-2, with D hard to call. The germline gives CDR1 SQVTM, CDR2 ANQGSEA. This CDR3 region has 12 residues. Trimming removed 4 bases at V and 0 bases at J, with 6 bases between. The CDR3 protein is CSVATANYGYTF. The CDR3 DNA is TGCAGCGTTGCGACTGCTAACTATGGCTACACCTTC.

The chain employs TRBV19 and TRBJ1-5, with D perhaps TRBD1 (5 bases). This CDR3 has 18 amino acids. CDR1 LNHDA and CDR2 SQIVND come from the germline V gene (reference sequence). The V gene lost 10 bases and the J gene lost 2 bases, with 27 bases spanning the gap. The CDR3 bases are TGTGCCACCGTGCCCCGGGGAGGCCAGGGATGGGGCAATCAGCCCCAGCATTTT. Translated: CATVPRGGQGWGNQPQHF.

This clone was observed a handful of times. The chain recombines TRBV30 with TRBJ1-2; D might be TRBD1 (5 bases). The ends were cut back, 1 base at V and 4 bases at J, with 13 bases in the middle. In germline, CDR1 is GTSNPN, CDR2 SVGIG (reference sequence). This CDR3 has 14 amino acids. The CDR3 spells CAWSASDNLYGYTF. As DNA, the CDR3 is TGTGCCTGGAGTGCCTCGGACAACCTCTATGGCTACACCTTC.

The chain has TRBV30 and TRBJ2-3, with D possibly TRBD2 on 7 matching bases. Trimming pared 2 bases from V and 4 bases from J, leaving 10 bases between. The CDR3 extends over 13 amino acids. Germline loops: CDR1 GTSNPN, CDR2 SVGIG (reference sequence). The CDR3 DNA is TGTGCCTGGAGTTCCGGGGGGCCAGATACGCAGTATTTT. Translating it yields CAWSSGGPDTQYF. Full variable domain (remainder filled in from reference TRBV30 and TRBJ2-3): SQTIHQWPATLVQPVGSPLSLECTVEGTSNPNLYWYRQAAGRGLQLLFYSVGIGQISSEVPQNLSASRPQDRQFILSSKKLLLSDSGFYLCAWSSGGPDTQYFGPGTRLTVL.

This sequence joins TRBV7-3 and TRBJ2-3; D is ambiguous. V was cut by 4 bases and J by 10 bases, with 12 bases left in between. CDR1 and CDR2 from the germline V gene are SGHTA and FQGTGA. This CDR3 comprises 12 residues. The CDR3 spells CASSSTLVPQYF. The CDR3 nucleotides are TGTGCCAGCAGCTCAACCCTAGTGCCGCAGTATTTT.